A single sample is the source of the 22 T cell receptor beta chains below, sequenced in a study of blood T cell repertoires in COVID-19. Assay used: immunoSEQ multiplex PCR; TCRdb lists only in-frame clones, some missing. The sample lists about 210,000 clones, around 82% occurring once. Material: peripheral blood. Receptors originate from a woman aged 70-85 years with acute or convalescent COVID-19.

This chain joins TRBV10-2 and TRBJ1-4, with D possibly being TRBD1 (6 bases). The CDR3 is 14 amino acids. Germline V gene lookup returns CDR1 WSHSY and CDR2 SAAADI. V was pared by 6 bases and J by 8 bases, with 16 bases between. The CDR3 nucleotides are TGCGCCAGCAGGAACGGGCAGGGGCACGAAAAACTGTTTTTT. It yields the protein CASRNGQGHEKLFF.

V is TRBV19 and J is TRBJ2-1; 11 bases align to TRBD2. The germline CDR1 and CDR2 sequences are LNHDA and SQIVND (reference sequence). V lost 6 bases, J lost 1 base, and 8 bases stayed unmatched. The length of the CDR3 is 17 residues. CDR3 in DNA: TGTGCCAGTAGGTTCCTCCGGACTAGCGGGTCCTACAATGAGCAGTTCTTC. It codes for CASRFLRTSGSYNEQFF.

V is TRBV2 and J is TRBJ2-2, with D maybe TRBD2 (6 bases). Trimming stripped 5 bases from V and 5 bases from J, with 15 bases between. Germline CDR1 SNHLY, CDR2 FYNNEI. The CDR3 is made up of 15 amino acids. CDR3 coding DNA: TGTGCCAGCAGTTTCCGGGCCGGAGGGACCGGGGAGCTGTTTTTT. It translates to CASSFRAGGTGELFF.

V gene TRBV5-1 combines with J gene TRBJ2-2, with D hard to call. Germline V gene data show CDR1 as SGHRS and CDR2 as YFSETQ. The CDR3 is 16 amino acids. Trimming left V 1 base short and J 0 bases short, with 10 bases between. CDR3 region: CASSLNGITNTGELFF. CDR3 DNA sequence: TGCGCCAGCAGCTTGAACGGTATTACGAACACCGGGGAGCTGTTTTTT.

V usage is TRBV27 and J usage is TRBJ2-2, with D possibly TRBD2 on 7 matching bases. Germline CDR1 MNHEY, CDR2 SMNVEV (reference sequence). There are 18 residues in the CDR3. V was clipped by 5 bases and J by 1 base, with 20 bases between them. The CDR3 here is CASSLLSGGGGNTGELFF. CDR3 nucleotides: TGTGCCAGCAGTCTCCTATCGGGGGGCGGGGGGAACACCGGGGAGCTGTTTTTT.

This rearrangement joins TRBV2 to TRBJ2-5, with a tentative D call TRBD2 (6 bases). V shed 7 bases and J shed 0 bases, with 15 bases lying between them. The germline V gene encodes CDR1 SNHLY and CDR2 FYNNEI. CDR3 length equals 15 residues. The CDR3 spells CASTGGVAYQETQYF. In DNA form, the CDR3 reads TGTGCCAGCACCGGGGGAGTCGCGTACCAAGAGACCCAGTACTTC.

This chain links TRBV3-1 (or the pseudogene TRBV3-2) with TRBJ1-5; 7 positions agree with TRBD1. The CDR3 runs to 14 residues. V trimming: 4 bases; J trimming: 2 bases; junction bases outside the gene matches: 2. Per germline, CDR1 LGHDT and CDR2 YNNKEL (reference sequence). The CDR3 is CASSRGQGNQPQHF. CDR3 bases: TGTGCCAGCAGCCGCGGACAGGGCAATCAGCCCCAGCATTTT.

The gene calls are TRBV2 and TRBJ2-2, with D perhaps matching TRBD1 (5 bases). The germline CDR1 and CDR2 sequences are SNHLY and FYNNEI. This CDR3 contains 14 residues. Deletions cut 1 base from V and 7 bases from J, with 10 bases between. The chain's CDR3 is CASSEVQGDGELFF. In nucleotides, the CDR3 is TGTGCCAGCAGTGAAGTGCAGGGCGACGGGGAGCTGTTTTTT.

The chain recombines TRBV19 with TRBJ2-5; TRBD2 matches 10 bases. Germline CDR1 is LNHDA and CDR2 is SQIVND (reference sequence). With 4 bases clipped from V and 2 bases from J, the junction kept 4 bases outside the gene matches. The CDR3 has 15 residues. The CDR3 region is CASSSASGGQETQYF. The CDR3 coding sequence is TGTGCCAGTAGTAGCGCTAGCGGGGGTCAAGAGACCCAGTACTTC. Filled out from reference TRBV19 and TRBJ2-5, the complete variable domain reads DGGITQSPKYLFRKEGQNVTLSCEQNLNHDAMYWYRQDPGQGLRLIYYSQIVNDFQKGDIAEGYSVSREKKESFPLTVTSAQKNPTAFYLCASSSASGGQETQYFGPGTRLLVL.

J is TRBJ1-1 and V is TRBV2; a possible D gene is TRBD1 (5 bases). CDR1 is SNHLY and CDR2 is FYNNEI in the germline V gene. The V and J ends lost 11 bases and 11 bases respectively, with 24 bases between them. The CDR3 has 13 residues. CDR3 in amino acids: CAGQLSRQSVAFF. CDR3 sequence (DNA): TGTGCCGGACAATTATCTCGACAGTCGGTGGCTTTCTTT.

The V gene is TRBV28, the J gene TRBJ1-4, with D tentatively TRBD1 (6 bases). CDR1 is MDHEN, CDR2 SYDVKM, per germline. Deletions cut 1 base from V and 5 bases from J, with 8 bases between. The CDR3 is 14 residues long. CDR3 coding DNA: TGTGCCAGCAGTTTATCCCAGGGGAATGAAAAACTGTTTTTT. It codes for CASSLSQGNEKLFF.

The chain has TRBV4-1 and TRBJ2-5, with TRBD2 matching 14 bases. V was clipped by 0 bases and J by 5 bases; unmatched bases: 5. Germline V gene data show CDR1 as MGHRA and CDR2 as YSYEKL. The CDR3 covers 17 residues. The DNA for the CDR3 is TGCGCCAGCAGCCAAGAAAGGACTAGCGGGGGGATCGAGACCCAGTACTTC. Amino acids: CASSQERTSGGIETQYF.

The chain uses TRBV11-2 and TRBJ1-1; no firm D call. The CDR3 runs to 13 residues. The V gene lost 5 bases and the J gene lost 9 bases, with 16 bases spanning the gap. From germline, CDR1 is SGHAT and CDR2 FQNNGV. CDR3 in DNA: TGTGCCAGCAGCGGAGGTACAGAACAAAAAGCTTTCTTT. Translating gives CASSGGTEQKAFF.

This sequence joins TRBV7-2 and TRBJ2-1; no reliable D call. The CDR3 length is 13 residues. Germline CDR1 reads SGHTA; CDR2 reads FQGNSA. The V end was cut by 3 bases, the J end by 6 bases, with 9 bases between. The CDR3 DNA sequence: TGTGCCAGCAGCTTCGAGGTGCGCAATGAGCAGTTCTTC. Its protein is CASSFEVRNEQFF. Looking up the rest from reference TRBV7-2 and TRBJ2-1 gives the full variable domain: GAGVSQSPSNKVTEKGKDVELRCDPISGHTALYWYRQSLGQGLEFLIYFQGNSAPDKSGLPSDRFSAERTGGSVSTLTIQRTQQEDSAVYLCASSFEVRNEQFFGPGTRLTVL.

The rearrangement links TRBV6-2 or TRBV6-3 to TRBJ1-2, with 8 nucleotides matching TRBD1. With 0 bases clipped from V and 4 bases from J, the junction kept 7 bases outside the gene matches. The germline V gene encodes CDR1 MNHEY and CDR2 SVGEGT. This CDR3 spans 16 amino acids. CDR3 residues: CASSYSTRGQVYGYTF. The CDR3 DNA is TGTGCCAGCAGTTACTCGACCAGGGGGCAGGTCTATGGCTACACCTTC.

This chain connects TRBV7-9 to TRBJ2-2; 11 bases are shared with TRBD2. Unmatched junction bases numbered 8, after V lost 4 bases and J lost 1 base. The CDR3 runs 18 residues. Looked up from germline, CDR1 is SEHNR and CDR2 is FQNEAQ (reference sequence). The DNA for the CDR3 is TGTGCCAGCAGCTCCTTTCCTCTAGCGGGGGGGAACACCGGGGAGCTGTTTTTT. This encodes CASSSFPLAGGNTGELFF.

The gene calls are TRBV5-4 and TRBJ2-5; tentative D call: TRBD2 (5 bases). Trimming stripped 4 bases from V and 5 bases from J, with 9 bases between. CDR1 and CDR2 (germline): SGHNT, YYREEE (reference sequence). This CDR3 spans 12 amino acids. CDR3 residues: CASSPTGETQYF. The CDR3 DNA reads TGTGCCAGCAGCCCTACGGGGGAGACCCAGTACTTC.

CDR3 loop: CASSMTGTQETQYF. CDR3 nucleotide sequence: TGTGCCAGCAGCATGACAGGTACCCAAGAGACCCAGTACTTC. This chain uses TRBV5-8 with TRBJ2-5, with a tentative D call TRBD1 (6 bases). This CDR3 is 14 amino acids long. In germline, CDR1 is SGHTS, CDR2 YDEGEE. V shed 4 bases and J shed 1 base, with 11 bases lying between them.

The chain couples TRBV9 to TRBJ2-5, with 14 bases that match TRBD2. The CDR3 totals 16 residues. J lost 1 base, V lost 3 bases, and 2 bases had no gene match. From germline, CDR1 is SGDLS and CDR2 YYNGEE. The CDR3 here is CASSAGLAGGQETQYF. CDR3 nucleotides: TGTGCCAGCAGCGCCGGACTAGCGGGGGGCCAAGAGACCCAGTACTTC.

The chain links TRBV4-2 to TRBJ1-4; TRBD1 aligns across 11 bases. The V and J ends lost 1 base and 7 bases, in that order; junction bases with no gene match: 2. This CDR3 spans 15 amino acids. Germline V gene lookup returns CDR1 LGHNA and CDR2 YNFKEQ. CDR3 loop: CASSQGGQGGEKLFF. CDR3 in DNA: TGTGCCAGCAGCCAAGGGGGACAGGGGGGTGAAAAACTGTTTTTT.

The CDR3 region is CASSFRLGRTGELFF. The CDR3 nucleotides read TGTGCCAGCAGTTTTAGACTAGGTCGTACCGGGGAGCTGTTTTTT. The V gene is TRBV7-2, the J gene TRBJ2-2; perhaps TRBD2 as D (6 bases). With 6 bases removed from V and 5 bases from J, the gap between germline ends came to 16 bases. CDR3 length: 15 amino acids. The germline CDR1 and CDR2 sequences are SGHTA and FQGNSA.

This clone has a count of ten or more. The identical CDR3 is also encoded by other nucleotide sequences in the sample. The chain carries TRBV7-3 and TRBJ2-7, with D tentatively TRBD1 (8 bases). The CDR3 loop spans 13 amino acids. The V gene's germline CDR1 is SGHTA and CDR2 FQGTGA. Trimming shortened V by 6 bases and J by 5 bases, and 14 bases separated the two germline ends. CDR3: CASSHTGGDEQYF. CDR3 DNA sequence: TGTGCCAGCAGTCACACAGGGGGGGACGAGCAGTACTTC.